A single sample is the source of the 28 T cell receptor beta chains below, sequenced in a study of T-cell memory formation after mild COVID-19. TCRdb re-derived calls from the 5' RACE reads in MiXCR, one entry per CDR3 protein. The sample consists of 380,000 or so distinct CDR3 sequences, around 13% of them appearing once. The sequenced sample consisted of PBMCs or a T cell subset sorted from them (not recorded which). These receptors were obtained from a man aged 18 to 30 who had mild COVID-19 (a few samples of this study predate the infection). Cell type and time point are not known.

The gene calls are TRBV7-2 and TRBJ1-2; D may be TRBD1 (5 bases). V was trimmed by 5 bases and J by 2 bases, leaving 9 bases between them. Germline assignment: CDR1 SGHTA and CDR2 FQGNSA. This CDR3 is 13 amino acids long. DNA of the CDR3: TGTGCCAGCAGCCAGGGACGGAACTATGGCTACACCTTC. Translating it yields CASSQGRNYGYTF. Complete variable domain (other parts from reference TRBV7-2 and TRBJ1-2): GAGVSQSPSNKVTEKGKDVELRCDPISGHTALYWYRQSLGQGLEFLIYFQGNSAPDKSGLPSDRFSAERTGGSVSTLTIQRTQQEDSAVYLCASSQGRNYGYTFGSGTRLTVV.

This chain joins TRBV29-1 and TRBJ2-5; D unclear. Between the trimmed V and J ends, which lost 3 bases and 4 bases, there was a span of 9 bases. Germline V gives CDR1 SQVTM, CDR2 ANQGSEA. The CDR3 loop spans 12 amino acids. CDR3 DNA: TGCAGCGTTGACCAATGGGGAGAGACCCAGTACTTC. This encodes CSVDQWGETQYF. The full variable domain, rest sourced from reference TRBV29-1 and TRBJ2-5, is SAVISQKPSRDICQRGTSLTIQCQVDSQVTMMFWYRQQPGQSLTLIATANQGSEATYESGFVIDKFPISRPNLTFSTLTVSNMSPEDSSIYLCSVDQWGETQYFGPGTRLLVL.

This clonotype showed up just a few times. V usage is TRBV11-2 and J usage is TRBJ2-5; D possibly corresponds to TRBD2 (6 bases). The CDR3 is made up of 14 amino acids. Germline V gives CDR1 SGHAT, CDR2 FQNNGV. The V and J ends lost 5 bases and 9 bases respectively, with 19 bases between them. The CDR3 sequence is CASSPPGGLRAQYF. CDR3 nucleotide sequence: TGTGCCAGCAGCCCCCCCGGGGGTCTGAGGGCCCAGTACTTC.

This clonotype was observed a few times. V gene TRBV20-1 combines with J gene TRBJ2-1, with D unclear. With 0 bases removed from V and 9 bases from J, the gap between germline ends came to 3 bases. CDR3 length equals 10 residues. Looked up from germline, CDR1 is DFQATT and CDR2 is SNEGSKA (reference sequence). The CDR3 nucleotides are TGCAGTGCTAGAGAGAGTGAGCAGTTCTTC. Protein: CSARESEQFF.

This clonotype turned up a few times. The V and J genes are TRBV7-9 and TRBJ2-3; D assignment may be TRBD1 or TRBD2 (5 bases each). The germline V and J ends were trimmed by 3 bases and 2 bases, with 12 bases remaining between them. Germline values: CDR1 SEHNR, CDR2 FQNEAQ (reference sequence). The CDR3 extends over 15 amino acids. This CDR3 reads CASSLAGTHTDTQYF. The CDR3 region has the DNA TGTGCCAGCAGCTTGGCCGGGACCCACACAGATACGCAGTATTTT.

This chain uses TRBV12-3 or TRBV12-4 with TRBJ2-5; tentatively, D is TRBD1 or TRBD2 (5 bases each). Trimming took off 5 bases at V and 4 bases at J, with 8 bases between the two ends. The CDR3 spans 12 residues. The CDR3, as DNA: TGTGCCAGCAGTCGGGGCCCAGAGACCCAGTACTTC. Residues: CASSRGPETQYF.

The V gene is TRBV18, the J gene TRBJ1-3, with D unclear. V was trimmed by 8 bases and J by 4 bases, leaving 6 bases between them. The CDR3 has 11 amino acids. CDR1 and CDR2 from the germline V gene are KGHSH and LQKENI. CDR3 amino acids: CASVRGNTIYF. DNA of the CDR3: TGTGCCAGCGTCCGGGGAAACACCATATATTTT.

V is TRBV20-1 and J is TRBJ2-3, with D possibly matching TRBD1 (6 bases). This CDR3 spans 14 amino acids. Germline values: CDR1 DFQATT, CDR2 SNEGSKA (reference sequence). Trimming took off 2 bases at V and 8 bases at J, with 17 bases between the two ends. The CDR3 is CSARLRTGSVTQYF. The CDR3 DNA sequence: TGCAGTGCTAGACTTAGAACAGGGAGCGTTACGCAGTATTTT.

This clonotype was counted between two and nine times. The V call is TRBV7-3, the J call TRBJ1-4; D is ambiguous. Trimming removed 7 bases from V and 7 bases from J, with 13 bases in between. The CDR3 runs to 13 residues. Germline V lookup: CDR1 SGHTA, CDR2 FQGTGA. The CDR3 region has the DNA TGTGCCAGCAACCTTCCCCCGGTTGAAAAACTGTTTTTT. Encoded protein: CASNLPPVEKLFF.

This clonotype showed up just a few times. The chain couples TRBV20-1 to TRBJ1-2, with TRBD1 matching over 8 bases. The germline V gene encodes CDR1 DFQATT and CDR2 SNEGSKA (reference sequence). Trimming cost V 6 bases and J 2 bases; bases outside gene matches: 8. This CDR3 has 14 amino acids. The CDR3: CSATRQGRNYGYTF. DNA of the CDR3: TGCAGTGCCACTCGACAGGGGAGAAACTATGGCTACACCTTC.

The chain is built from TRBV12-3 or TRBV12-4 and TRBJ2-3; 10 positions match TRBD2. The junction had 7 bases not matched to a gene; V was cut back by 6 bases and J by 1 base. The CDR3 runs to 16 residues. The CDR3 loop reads CASSRRTSGGTDTQYF. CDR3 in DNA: TGTGCCAGCAGCCGCCGGACTAGCGGTGGCACAGATACGCAGTATTTT.

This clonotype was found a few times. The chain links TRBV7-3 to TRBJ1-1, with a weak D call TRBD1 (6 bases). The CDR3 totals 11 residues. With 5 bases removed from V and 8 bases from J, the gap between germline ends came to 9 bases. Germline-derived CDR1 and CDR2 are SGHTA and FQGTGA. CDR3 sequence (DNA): TGTGCCAGCAGCGACGGGACAGAAGCTTTCTTT. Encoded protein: CASSDGTEAFF.

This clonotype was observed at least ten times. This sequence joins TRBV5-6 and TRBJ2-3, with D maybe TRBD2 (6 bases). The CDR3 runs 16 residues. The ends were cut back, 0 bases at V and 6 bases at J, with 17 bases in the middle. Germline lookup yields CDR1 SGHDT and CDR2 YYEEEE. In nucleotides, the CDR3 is TGTGCCAGCAGCTTGGTTAGTTGGACGGGGGTGGATACGCAGTATTTT. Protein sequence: CASSLVSWTGVDTQYF. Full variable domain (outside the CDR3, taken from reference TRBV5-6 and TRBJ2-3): DAGVTQSPTHLIKTRGQQVTLRCSPKSGHDTVSWYQQALGQGPQFIFQYYEEEERQRGNFPDRFSGHQFPNYSSELNVNALLLGDSALYLCASSLVSWTGVDTQYFGPGTRLTVL.

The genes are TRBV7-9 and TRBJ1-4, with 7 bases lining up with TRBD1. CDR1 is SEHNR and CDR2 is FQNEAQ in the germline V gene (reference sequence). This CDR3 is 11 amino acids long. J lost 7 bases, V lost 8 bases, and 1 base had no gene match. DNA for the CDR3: TGTGCCAGCGGGACAGCTGAAAAACTGTTTTTT. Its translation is CASGTAEKLFF.

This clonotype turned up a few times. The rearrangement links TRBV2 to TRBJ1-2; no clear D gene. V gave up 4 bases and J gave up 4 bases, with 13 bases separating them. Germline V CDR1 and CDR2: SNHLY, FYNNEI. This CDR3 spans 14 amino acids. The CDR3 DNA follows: TGTGCCAGCAGTGGAGCGAGGGCGTCCTATGGCTACACCTTC. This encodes CASSGARASYGYTF.

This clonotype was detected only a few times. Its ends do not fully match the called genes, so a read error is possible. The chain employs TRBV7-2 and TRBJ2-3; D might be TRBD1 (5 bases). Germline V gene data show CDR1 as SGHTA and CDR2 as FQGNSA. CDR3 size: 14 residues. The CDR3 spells CASRLDRSTDTQYF. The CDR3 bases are TGTGCCAGCAGATTAGACAGAAGCACAGATACGCAGTATTTT.

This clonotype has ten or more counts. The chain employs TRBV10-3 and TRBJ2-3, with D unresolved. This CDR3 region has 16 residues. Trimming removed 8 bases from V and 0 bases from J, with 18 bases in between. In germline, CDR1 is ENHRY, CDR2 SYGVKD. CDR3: CAIWHSPSSSTDTQYF. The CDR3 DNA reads TGTGCCATCTGGCATTCCCCCTCCTCTAGCACAGATACGCAGTATTTT.

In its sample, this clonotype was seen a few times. The CDR3 loop reads CASSQRSGTSAGELFF. The DNA for the CDR3 is TGCGCCAGCAGCCAGCGGTCGGGGACTTCCGCCGGGGAGCTGTTTTTT. The V gene is TRBV4-3, the J gene TRBJ2-2; the D gene is possibly TRBD2 (6 bases). Trimming cost V 3 bases and J 6 bases, with 17 bases left between them. The length of the CDR3 is 16 residues. The germline CDR1 and CDR2 sequences are LGHNA and YSLEER.

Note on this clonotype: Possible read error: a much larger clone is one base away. CDR3 DNA: TGTGCCAGCAGTACAGTGAACACCGGGGAGCTGTTTTTT. It codes for CASSTVNTGELFF. The V gene is TRBV2, the J gene TRBJ2-2; D gene ambiguous. With 5 bases removed from V and 1 base from J, the gap between germline ends came to 5 bases. The CDR3 extends over 13 amino acids. The germline gives CDR1 SNHLY, CDR2 FYNNEI. The whole variable domain, filled in from reference TRBV2 and TRBJ2-2, reads EPEVTQTPSHQVTQMGQEVILRCVPISNHLYFYWYRQILGQKVEFLVSFYNNEISEKSEIFDDQFSVERPDGSNFTLKIRSTKLEDSAMYFCASSTVNTGELFFGEGSRLTVL.

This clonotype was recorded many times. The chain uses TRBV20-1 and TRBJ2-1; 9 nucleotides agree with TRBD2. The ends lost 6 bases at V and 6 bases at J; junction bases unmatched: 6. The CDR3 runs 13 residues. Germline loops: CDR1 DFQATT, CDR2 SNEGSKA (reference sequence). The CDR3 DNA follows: TGCAGTGCCTACCTAGCGGGGTTCAATGAGCAGTTCTTC. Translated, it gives CSAYLAGFNEQFF.

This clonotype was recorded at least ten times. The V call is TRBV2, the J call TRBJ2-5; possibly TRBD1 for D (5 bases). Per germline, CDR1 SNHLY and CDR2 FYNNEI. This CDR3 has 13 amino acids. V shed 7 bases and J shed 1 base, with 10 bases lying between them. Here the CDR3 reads CASTRQTQETQYF. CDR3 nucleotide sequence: TGTGCCAGCACCAGACAGACCCAAGAGACCCAGTACTTC. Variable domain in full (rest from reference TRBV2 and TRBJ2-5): EPEVTQTPSHQVTQMGQEVILRCVPISNHLYFYWYRQILGQKVEFLVSFYNNEISEKSEIFDDQFSVERPDGSNFTLKIRSTKLEDSAMYFCASTRQTQETQYFGPGTRLLVL.

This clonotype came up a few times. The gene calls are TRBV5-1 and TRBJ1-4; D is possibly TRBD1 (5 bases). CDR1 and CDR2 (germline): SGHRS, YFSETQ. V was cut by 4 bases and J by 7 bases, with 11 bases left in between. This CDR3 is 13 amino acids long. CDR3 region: CASSPGRAEKLFF. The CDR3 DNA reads TGCGCCAGCAGCCCGGGACGTGCTGAAAAACTGTTTTTT.

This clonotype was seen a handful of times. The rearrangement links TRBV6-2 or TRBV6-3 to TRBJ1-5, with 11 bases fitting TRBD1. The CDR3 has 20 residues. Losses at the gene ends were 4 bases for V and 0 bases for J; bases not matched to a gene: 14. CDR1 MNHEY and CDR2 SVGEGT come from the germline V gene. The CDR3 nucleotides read TGTGCCAGCAGTTGGGACCCGAGGACAGGGGGCGTATATAGCAATCAGCCCCAGCATTTT. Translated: CASSWDPRTGGVYSNQPQHF.

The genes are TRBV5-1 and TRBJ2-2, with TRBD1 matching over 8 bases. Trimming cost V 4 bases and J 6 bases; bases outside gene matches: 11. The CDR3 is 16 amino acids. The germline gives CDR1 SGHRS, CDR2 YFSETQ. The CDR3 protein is CASSPLAGGTAGELFF. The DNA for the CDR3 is TGCGCCAGCAGCCCCCTGGCAGGGGGCACGGCCGGGGAGCTGTTTTTT.

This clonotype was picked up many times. CDR3 DNA sequence: TGCAGTGCTAGAGGACTAGCGGGGGACTCCTACAATGAGCAGTTCTTC. This encodes CSARGLAGDSYNEQFF. The chain employs TRBV20-1 and TRBJ2-1, with TRBD2 matching over 12 bases. The V gene end was trimmed by 1 base and the J gene end by 0 bases; junction bases not matched to a gene: 1. CDR1 and CDR2 from the germline V gene are DFQATT and SNEGSKA (reference sequence). The CDR3 is made up of 16 amino acids.

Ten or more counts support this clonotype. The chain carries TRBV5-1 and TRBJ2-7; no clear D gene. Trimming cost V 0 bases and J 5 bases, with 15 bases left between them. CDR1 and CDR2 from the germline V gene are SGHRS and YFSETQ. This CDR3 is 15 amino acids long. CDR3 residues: CASSLGHAPSDEQYV. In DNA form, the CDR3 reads TGCGCCAGCAGCTTGGGGCACGCGCCCAGCGACGAGCAGTACGTC.

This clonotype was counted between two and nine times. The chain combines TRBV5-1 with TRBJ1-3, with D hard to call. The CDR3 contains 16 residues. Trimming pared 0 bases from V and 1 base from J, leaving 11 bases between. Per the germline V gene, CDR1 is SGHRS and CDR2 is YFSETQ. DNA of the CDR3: TGCGCCAGCAGCTTGGTAGGGTCGGTTTCTGGAAACACCATATATTTT. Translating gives CASSLVGSVSGNTIYF.

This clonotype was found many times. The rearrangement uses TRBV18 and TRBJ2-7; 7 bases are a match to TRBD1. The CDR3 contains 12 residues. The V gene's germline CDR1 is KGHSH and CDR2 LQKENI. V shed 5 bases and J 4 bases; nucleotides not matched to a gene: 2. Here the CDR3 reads CASSGTAYEQYF. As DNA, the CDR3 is TGTGCCAGCTCAGGGACAGCGTACGAGCAGTACTTC.